These 24 T cell receptor beta chains came from one sample sequenced in a study of blood T cell repertoires in COVID-19. Produced via immunoSEQ multiplex PCR; TCRdb's table is partial and in-frame only. The sample contains about 280,000 clones, 70% to 90% of which appear only once. The sequenced sample was peripheral blood. The receptors originated from a man aged 18 to 29 with active or convalescent COVID-19.

The chain couples TRBV10-3 to TRBJ2-7; 16 bases are a match to TRBD2. Unmatched junction bases numbered 10, after V lost 2 bases and J lost 3 bases. Germline V CDR1 and CDR2: ENHRY, SYGVKD. The CDR3 is 19 residues long. Here the CDR3 DNA reads TGTGCCATCAGTGAGCCGGAGGGACTAGCGGGGGGGTTCAGCTACGAGCAGTACTTC. It codes for CAISEPEGLAGGFSYEQYF.

V gene TRBV27 combines with J gene TRBJ1-1, with TRBD1 matching 9 bases. The length of the CDR3 is 15 residues. Germline CDR1 MNHEY, CDR2 SMNVEV (reference sequence). After removal of 6 bases from V and 1 base from J, the junction contained 6 bases not matched to a gene. In DNA, the CDR3 is TGTGCCAGCAGACCCTCGGACAGGGGGAACACTGAAGCTTTCTTT. The encoded protein is CASRPSDRGNTEAFF.

This sequence joins TRBV19 and TRBJ1-1, with D hard to call. Germline V lookup: CDR1 LNHDA, CDR2 SQIVND (reference sequence). The CDR3 length is 13 residues. The V end was cut by 5 bases, the J end by 4 bases, with 11 bases between. The CDR3 DNA is TGTGCCAGTAGTCCGAGGCCCCCCACTGAAGCTTTCTTT. This translates into CASSPRPPTEAFF.

V is TRBV6-1 and J is TRBJ1-5; 9 bases match TRBD1. Unmatched junction bases numbered 3, after V lost 4 bases and J lost 2 bases. The germline gives CDR1 MNHNS, CDR2 SASEGT. The CDR3 is 15 residues long. The CDR3 nucleotides are TGTGCCAGCAGTGGCCGGACAGGGGGCAATCAGCCCCAGCATTTT. It codes for CASSGRTGGNQPQHF.

The table lists this clone with a count of one. The chain employs TRBV19 and TRBJ1-2; TRBD1 might be the D (6 bases). Germline-derived CDR1 and CDR2 are LNHDA and SQIVND (reference sequence). Trimming removed 6 bases at V and 5 bases at J, with 10 bases between. CDR3 length equals 12 residues. CDR3 in amino acids: CASSGQRYGYTF. The DNA of the CDR3 is TGTGCCAGTAGCGGACAGAGATATGGCTACACCTTC. The full variable domain, rest sourced from reference TRBV19 and TRBJ1-2, is DGGITQSPKYLFRKEGQNVTLSCEQNLNHDAMYWYRQDPGQGLRLIYYSQIVNDFQKGDIAEGYSVSREKKESFPLTVTSAQKNPTAFYLCASSGQRYGYTFGSGTRLTVV.

This clone showed up just once. This chain uses TRBV3-1 (or the pseudogene TRBV3-2) with TRBJ2-1; D is unclear. The CDR3 is made up of 15 amino acids. CDR1 LGHDT and CDR2 YNNKEL come from the germline V gene (reference sequence). The V end was cut by 0 bases, the J end by 3 bases, with 9 bases between. CDR3 in amino acids: CASSQDMSNYNEQFF. The CDR3, as DNA: TGTGCCAGCAGCCAAGACATGAGCAACTACAATGAGCAGTTCTTC.

CDR3 loop: CASKEGPTGNIQYF. The CDR3 DNA reads as TGTGCCAGTAAGGAGGGGCCCACGGGGAACATTCAGTACTTC. V gene TRBV19 combines with J gene TRBJ2-4; D may be TRBD2 (6 bases). Germline V CDR1 and CDR2: LNHDA, SQIVND (reference sequence). The CDR3 spans 14 residues. V lost 7 bases to trimming and J lost 7 bases, with 17 bases between them. The full variable domain, completed using reference TRBV19 and TRBJ2-4, is DGGITQSPKYLFRKEGQNVTLSCEQNLNHDAMYWYRQDPGQGLRLIYYSQIVNDFQKGDIAEGYSVSREKKESFPLTVTSAQKNPTAFYLCASKEGPTGNIQYFGAGTRLSVL.

V is TRBV29-1 and J is TRBJ1-1; D perhaps matches TRBD1 (5 bases). Trimming cost V 3 bases and J 4 bases, with 15 bases left between them. The CDR3 has 14 amino acids. Germline-derived CDR1 and CDR2 are SQVTM and ANQGSEA. The CDR3 DNA reads TGCAGCGTTGACGGGGGATCGGGTGTCACTGAAGCTTTCTTT. This encodes CSVDGGSGVTEAFF.

The chain recombines TRBV6-2 or TRBV6-3 with TRBJ2-1; TRBD2 aligns across 14 bases. The CDR3 consists of 20 residues. Germline lookup yields CDR1 MNHEY and CDR2 SVGEGT. V lost 0 bases to trimming and J lost 2 bases; unmatched junction nucleotides: 9. This CDR3 is CASSYSTKGTSGGPYNEQFF. CDR3 sequence (DNA): TGTGCCAGCAGTTACTCGACCAAAGGGACTAGCGGGGGTCCCTACAATGAGCAGTTCTTC.

This chain's CDR3 is CASSQSEADYGYTF. The CDR3 DNA sequence: TGTGCCAGCAGCCAGTCTGAGGCCGACTATGGCTACACCTTC. The chain employs TRBV3-1 (or the pseudogene TRBV3-2) and TRBJ1-2, with D uncertain. This CDR3 contains 14 residues. Germline lookup yields CDR1 LGHDT and CDR2 YNNKEL (reference sequence). V was clipped by 3 bases and J by 3 bases, with 11 bases between them.

The chain couples TRBV9 to TRBJ2-3; TRBD2 aligns across 7 bases. CDR1 SGDLS and CDR2 YYNGEE come from the germline V gene. The trim removed 3 bases at V and 4 bases at J, leaving 11 bases unmatched. The length of the CDR3 is 16 residues. This CDR3 reads CASSALSGLQPDTQYF. The CDR3 DNA is TGTGCCAGCAGCGCCCTTAGCGGGCTGCAACCAGATACGCAGTATTTT.

V usage is TRBV19 and J usage is TRBJ2-2; D not resolved. This CDR3 has 14 amino acids. V gave up 3 bases and J gave up 1 base, with 6 bases separating them. Germline-derived CDR1 and CDR2 are LNHDA and SQIVND (reference sequence). In DNA, the CDR3 is TGTGCCAGTAGTATTCGCAGGAACACCGGGGAGCTGTTTTTT. Translating it yields CASSIRRNTGELFF.

The chain recombines TRBV19 with TRBJ1-6; the match to TRBD1 covers 9 bases. Germline V gene data show CDR1 as LNHDA and CDR2 as SQIVND (reference sequence). The CDR3 contains 20 residues. Germline trimming cut 5 bases from V and 4 bases from J; bases unmatched to any gene: 18. The CDR3 sequence: CASSVYLPGQGDGYNSPLHF. CDR3 coding DNA: TGTGCCAGTAGTGTCTACCTACCGGGACAGGGAGACGGGTATAATTCACCCCTCCACTTT.

The CDR3, as DNA: TGTGCCAGCAGCACATCGGCAGGGGGCGGTCAGCCCCAGCATTTT. It yields the protein CASSTSAGGGQPQHF. The chain links TRBV7-8 to TRBJ1-5, with 8 bases that match TRBD1. The germline V gene has CDR1 SGHVS and CDR2 FQNEAQ. There are 15 residues in the CDR3. Trimming removed 5 bases from V and 6 bases from J; junction bases left unmatched: 9.

The rearrangement links TRBV7-6 to TRBJ2-7; TRBD1 matches 9 bases. The CDR3 spans 18 residues. The ends lost 3 bases at V and 6 bases at J; junction bases unmatched: 18. From germline, CDR1 is SGHVS and CDR2 FNYEAQ. Here the CDR3 reads CASSFLDRGEESWREQYF. In DNA, the CDR3 is TGTGCCAGCAGCTTCCTGGACAGGGGTGAGGAGAGTTGGCGCGAGCAGTACTTC.

This clone was seen more than once but under ten times. This chain joins TRBV11-2 and TRBJ2-7, with TRBD1 as a possible D gene (6 bases). The V end was cut by 0 bases, the J end by 7 bases, with 16 bases between. Germline V gene lookup returns CDR1 SGHAT and CDR2 FQNNGV. The CDR3 is made up of 15 amino acids. The CDR3 is CASSLDQGSVGEQYF. The CDR3 DNA reads as TGTGCCAGCAGCTTAGATCAGGGGTCCGTGGGGGAGCAGTACTTC.

J is TRBJ2-2 and V is TRBV18; D possibly corresponds to TRBD1 (6 bases). The CDR3 is made up of 16 amino acids. V dropped 2 bases and J dropped 4 bases, with 14 bases sitting between them. CDR1 is KGHSH, CDR2 LQKENI, per germline. The CDR3 protein is CASSPIGGKITGELFF. CDR3 DNA: TGTGCCAGCTCACCAATTGGGGGCAAGATCACCGGGGAGCTGTTTTTT.

The rearrangement joins TRBV19 to TRBJ2-7; 10 bases map to TRBD2. CDR3 size: 14 residues. CDR1 is LNHDA, CDR2 SQIVND, per germline (reference sequence). V was pared by 6 bases and J by 2 bases, with 4 bases of the junction left unmatched. CDR3 in DNA: TGTGCCAGTAGCCCTAGCGGGGGAGCCTACGAGCAGTACTTC. Protein product: CASSPSGGAYEQYF. The variable domain in full, completed from reference TRBV19 and TRBJ2-7, reads DGGITQSPKYLFRKEGQNVTLSCEQNLNHDAMYWYRQDPGQGLRLIYYSQIVNDFQKGDIAEGYSVSREKKESFPLTVTSAQKNPTAFYLCASSPSGGAYEQYFGPGTRLTVT.

The chain carries TRBV29-1 and TRBJ2-7; possible D gene TRBD1, 5 bases. The germline V gene has CDR1 SQVTM and CDR2 ANQGSEA. CDR3 size: 11 residues. V was trimmed by 5 bases and J by 0 bases, leaving 5 bases between them. CDR3 in DNA: TGCAGCGTTACAGGCTCCTACGAGCAGTACTTC. Protein product: CSVTGSYEQYF.

The chain recombines TRBV18 with TRBJ1-1, with D unclear. Germline V CDR1 and CDR2: KGHSH, LQKENI. This CDR3 is 13 amino acids long. Trimming removed 5 bases at V and 3 bases at J, with 10 bases between. The CDR3 loop reads CASSSRLDTEAFF. CDR3 coding DNA: TGTGCCAGCTCATCCCGGTTGGACACTGAAGCTTTCTTT.

This chain's CDR3 is CASSQDKITGKGEKLFF. CDR3 sequence (DNA): TGTGCCAGCAGCCAAGATAAAATTACAGGGAAAGGCGAAAAACTGTTTTTT. The chain is built from TRBV3-1 (or the pseudogene TRBV3-2) and TRBJ1-4, with D maybe TRBD1 (6 bases). Germline loops: CDR1 LGHDT, CDR2 YNNKEL (reference sequence). The V end was cut by 0 bases, the J end by 8 bases, with 19 bases between. There are 17 residues in the CDR3.

The count of this clone is one. The rearrangement uses TRBV5-6 and TRBJ2-5, with a weak D call TRBD2 (6 bases). Germline V gene sequence: CDR1 SGHDT, CDR2 YYEEEE. Trimming took off 0 bases at V and 4 bases at J, with 10 bases between the two ends. The CDR3 consists of 14 residues. CDR3 nucleotide sequence: TGTGCCAGCAGCTTGGGGACTATTCGAGAGACCCAGTACTTC. It is translated as CASSLGTIRETQYF.

The chain uses TRBV5-1 and TRBJ2-7; the match to TRBD2 covers 10 bases. CDR1 SGHRS and CDR2 YFSETQ come from the germline V gene. This CDR3 region has 14 residues. Germline trimming cut 0 bases from V and 7 bases from J; bases unmatched to any gene: 4. The CDR3 DNA follows: TGCGCCAGCAGCTTGGCCACTAGCGGGGTGGAGCAGTACTTC. Protein product: CASSLATSGVEQYF.

The chain uses TRBV27 and TRBJ2-3; TRBD1 is a possible D gene (6 bases). The length of the CDR3 is 16 residues. Germline-derived CDR1 and CDR2 are MNHEY and SMNVEV (reference sequence). Trimming left V 5 bases short and J 3 bases short, with 18 bases between. The DNA of the CDR3 is TGTGCCAGCAGTCTAATAACAGGGATGAGGACAGATACGCAGTATTTT. The encoded protein is CASSLITGMRTDTQYF.